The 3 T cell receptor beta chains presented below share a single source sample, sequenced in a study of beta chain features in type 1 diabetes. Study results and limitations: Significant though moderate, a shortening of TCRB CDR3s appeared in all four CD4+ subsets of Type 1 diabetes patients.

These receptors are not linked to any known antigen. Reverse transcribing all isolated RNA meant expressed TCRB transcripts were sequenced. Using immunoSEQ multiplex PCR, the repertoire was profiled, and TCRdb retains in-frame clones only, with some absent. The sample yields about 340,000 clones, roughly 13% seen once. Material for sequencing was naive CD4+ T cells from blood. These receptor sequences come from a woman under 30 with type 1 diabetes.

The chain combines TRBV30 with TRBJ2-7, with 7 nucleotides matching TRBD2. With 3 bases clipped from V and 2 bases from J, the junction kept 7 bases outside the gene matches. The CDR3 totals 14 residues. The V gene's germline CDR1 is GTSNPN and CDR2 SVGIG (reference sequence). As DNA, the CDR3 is TGTGCCTGGAGCGTTGGGGAGGGTCCCTACGAGCAGTACTTC. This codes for CAWSVGEGPYEQYF.

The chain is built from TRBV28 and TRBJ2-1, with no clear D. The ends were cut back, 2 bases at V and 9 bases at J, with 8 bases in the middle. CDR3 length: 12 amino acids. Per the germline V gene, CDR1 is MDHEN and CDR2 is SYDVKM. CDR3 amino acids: CASSLSRTEQFF. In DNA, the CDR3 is TGTGCCAGCAGTTTAAGCCGAACTGAGCAGTTCTTC.

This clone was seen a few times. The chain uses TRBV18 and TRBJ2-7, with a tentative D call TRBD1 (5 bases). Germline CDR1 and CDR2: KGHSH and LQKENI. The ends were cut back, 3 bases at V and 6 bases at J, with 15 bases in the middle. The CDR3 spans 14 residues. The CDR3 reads CASSPTEEFFEQYF. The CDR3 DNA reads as TGTGCCAGCTCACCGACAGAAGAGTTTTTCGAGCAGTACTTC.